This TCR beta chain was captured by sequencing in a study of T-cell memory formation after mild COVID-19 (dated by TCRdb to the early 2020s). Background for the entire study: TCR sequence clusters from the two donors were found to be largely donor specific. In two donors, T-cell clones that expanded and contracted after mild COVID-19 were followed by sequencing TCRalpha and TCRbeta repertoires longitudinally. The cohort was made up of two young adult volunteers, one female and one male, who were previously healthy.

Sequenced using an Illumina NovaSeq 6000. TCRalpha and TCRbeta cDNA libraries were built by 5'RACE with constant-segment primers, adding sample barcodes and unique molecular identifiers. Trizol reagent was used to extract RNA from every sample. Libraries were amplified in two PCR steps, with a second sample barcode and Illumina TruSeq adapters added in the second step. Sequencing of libraries was performed on an Illumina NovaSeq with 2 x 150 bp paired-end reads. The paper's data handling went like this. Reads were demultiplexed and collapsed into UMI-guided consensus sequences with migec v1.2.7. Using mixcr v2.1.11, UMI consensuses were aligned to TRA and TRB V and J templates and then assembled into clonotypes. Clonotypes were classified as expanded or contracted when called significant by both edgeR and NoisET, with noise models trained on biological replicates. For edgeR calls, the thresholds were a false discovery rate-adjusted p below 0.01 and a log2 fold-change of 1. PCA with hierarchical clustering of max-normalized trajectories of the 1000 most abundant clonotypes was used as exploratory dynamics analysis. Each responding clone was given a CD4 or CD8 phenotype based on the CD4+ and CD8+ repertoires, which had been sequenced separately. The public sequencing data were trimmed at Q25 with fastp and processed into clonotypes with MiXCR by TCRdb, which kept only in-frame beta chains. Each record represents a unique CDR3 protein, reported with the most common genes and DNA among its rows. The V and J calls and clone size come from TCRdb's table, not from the authors' own analysis. The table for this sample lists around 390,000 distinct CDR3 sequences; roughly 15% of them were counted only once. 20% to 25% of the sample belongs to the ten largest clones.

PBMCs were isolated by Ficoll-Paque density gradient centrifugation. From cysteine to phenylalanine, the CDR3 is 13 amino acids long. CDR3 DNA only is kept here, 39 bases in frame from base 1. Trimming removed 2 bases from V and 6 bases from J; the gene matches leave 1 base unexplained. The germline V gene (reference sequence) yields WNHNN for CDR1 and SYGVQD for CDR2. Overall results and qualifications from the work: SARS-CoV-2 specificity was not confirmed for the second-wave clones peaking on day 37. Balanced CD4/CD8 phenotypes were observed for clones contracting from day 15 to 85, whereas a bias towards CD4+ was observed for a second wave of clones expanding from day 15 to 37. The detection of some responding clones in pre-infection memory suggests that pre-existing cross-reactive memory T cells joined the SARS-CoV-2 response. Contracting CD4+ clones were found mainly in CM and EM memory subsets, while CD8+ clones were enriched in EMRA. Only a couple of mild cases were covered by the study, and larger cohorts that include severe cases with pre-infection samples were considered necessary.

Comment on this clonotype: This clone's antigen is unknown. One base away there is no much larger clone; base qualities are not given.

Material: PBMCs or a T cell subset sorted from them (not recorded which). Here the chain combines TRBV10-1 and TRBJ2-1; 7 bases in the junction line up with TRBD2. This TCR derives from a man between 18 and 35 years old who had mild COVID-19 (a few samples of this study predate the infection). The sample titles of this study are shuffled in the database, so cell type and time point are left out; the donor was told from shared clones. The CDR3 reads CASSEVAGNEQFF. The DNA sequence is as follows: TGCGCCAGCAGTGAGGTAGCGGGCAATGAGCAGTTCTTC.